The next 16 T cell receptor beta chains were all read from a single sample in a study of OX40 agonist ivuxolimab in advanced cancers. Library preparation employed the immunoSEQ multiplex PCR assay. In its TCRdb copy, this immuneACCESS table keeps in-frame sequences only and misses some clones. Where compared with another copy, unresolved V genes explain less than half of these, and the others have no known cause. The sample data list about 84,000 clones, and roughly 89% of these were observed just once. The ten most abundant clones make up about 0.2% of the sample. The sequences come from CD4+ or CD8+ T cells sorted from blood, collected in a trial of the OX40 agonist ivuxolimab. The receptors come from an adult with an advanced solid tumor such as melanoma, head and neck, liver or kidney cancer.

The chain joins TRBV6-1 to TRBJ2-1, with 9 bases fitting TRBD2. Germline CDR1 is MNHNS and CDR2 is SASEGT. V gave up 7 bases and J gave up 5 bases; unmatched junction bases: 6. This CDR3 has 14 amino acids. The CDR3 region has the DNA TGTGCCAGCAACCCTAGCGGGGTAAACAATGAGCAGTTCTTC. Its translation: CASNPSGVNNEQFF.

The chain links TRBV9 to TRBJ1-3, with 7 bases that match TRBD1. Trimming removed 1 base from V and 0 bases from J; junction bases left unmatched: 7. Germline CDR1 SGDLS, CDR2 YYNGEE. The CDR3 extends over 17 amino acids. DNA for the CDR3: TGTGCCAGCAGCGTATATGACAGGGCTAGCTCTGGAAACACCATATATTTT. Its translation is CASSVYDRASSGNTIYF.

This chain links TRBV30 with TRBJ1-1; no clear D. The CDR3 spans 12 residues. V was clipped by 4 bases and J by 6 bases, with 12 bases between them. Germline V lookup: CDR1 GTSNPN, CDR2 SVGIG (reference sequence). CDR3 region: CAWMRLRAEAFF. The CDR3 DNA reads as TGTGCCTGGATGCGCCTTCGGGCTGAAGCTTTCTTT.

The rearrangement joins TRBV11-2 to TRBJ2-7; maybe TRBD1 (6 bases). The CDR3 is 15 amino acids. The V end was cut by 0 bases, the J end by 3 bases, with 12 bases between. Germline assignment: CDR1 SGHAT and CDR2 FQNNGV. The DNA for the CDR3 is TGTGCCAGCAGCTTAGATAACGGCAGGGGCTACGAGCAGTACTTC. Protein: CASSLDNGRGYEQYF.

This clone came up a few times. The rearrangement links TRBV27 to TRBJ2-1; 8 positions agree with TRBD1. The CDR3 runs 18 residues. The germline V gene has CDR1 MNHEY and CDR2 SMNVEV (reference sequence). The ends lost 5 bases at V and 0 bases at J; junction bases unmatched: 12. CDR3 in amino acids: CASSPGTGLPSSYNEQFF. CDR3 sequence (DNA): TGTGCCAGCAGTCCCGGGACAGGACTACCGAGCTCCTACAATGAGCAGTTCTTC.

The chain joins TRBV5-1 to TRBJ2-7, with TRBD1 matching over 7 bases. This CDR3 is built from 15 residues. V was clipped by 0 bases and J by 3 bases; unmatched bases: 6. The germline gives CDR1 SGHRS, CDR2 YFSETQ. The CDR3 DNA reads as TGCGCCAGCAGCTTGGTGACAGGGTCGTACTACGAGCAGTACTTC. Amino acid sequence: CASSLVTGSYYEQYF.

V usage is TRBV30 and J usage is TRBJ1-2, with D tentatively TRBD1 (6 bases). The V gene's germline CDR1 is GTSNPN and CDR2 SVGIG (reference sequence). The CDR3 totals 12 residues. V lost 3 bases, J lost 4 bases, and 9 bases lay in between. The CDR3 loop reads CAWRIQGYGYTF. The DNA for the CDR3 is TGTGCCTGGAGGATACAGGGCTATGGCTACACCTTC.

CDR3 sequence (DNA): TGTGCCACGCCAGGGACAGCGATCTACGAGCAGTACTTC. Encoded protein: CATPGTAIYEQYF. The chain joins TRBV10-3 to TRBJ2-7, with TRBD1 matching over 7 bases. The CDR3 consists of 13 residues. The J segment lost 3 bases and the V segment lost 10 bases, leaving 9 bases of the junction unmatched. Germline V gene data show CDR1 as ENHRY and CDR2 as SYGVKD.

The chain joins TRBV5-1 to TRBJ2-1; 11 bases fit TRBD2. The trim removed 6 bases at V and 7 bases at J, leaving 9 bases unmatched. Germline CDR1 is SGHRS and CDR2 is YFSETQ. This CDR3 comprises 15 residues. The CDR3 here is CASKYLAGGENEQFF. The CDR3 DNA sequence: TGCGCCAGCAAGTACCTAGCGGGGGGTGAAAATGAGCAGTTCTTC.

The chain carries TRBV5-1 and TRBJ1-5; a possible D gene is TRBD1 (5 bases). V was trimmed by 4 bases and J by 0 bases, leaving 11 bases between them. The CDR3 has 15 residues. Germline assignment: CDR1 SGHRS and CDR2 YFSETQ. The CDR3 protein is CASSIDSYSNQPQHF. CDR3 coding DNA: TGCGCCAGCAGCATAGACAGCTATAGCAATCAGCCCCAGCATTTT.

The rearrangement joins TRBV6-1 to TRBJ2-7; D is unclear. The CDR3 consists of 12 residues. V shed 5 bases and J shed 5 bases, with 10 bases lying between them. Looked up from germline, CDR1 is MNHNS and CDR2 is SASEGT. The CDR3, as DNA: TGTGCCAGCAGTCAAAATCGGGACGAGCAGTACTTC. This translates into CASSQNRDEQYF.

This sequence joins TRBV5-1 and TRBJ2-7; TRBD1 agrees at 10 bases. The J segment lost 2 bases and the V segment lost 1 base, leaving 15 bases of the junction unmatched. This CDR3 has 19 amino acids. In germline, CDR1 is SGHRS, CDR2 YFSETQ. Here the CDR3 reads CASSLLDTSGTGAAYEQYF. CDR3 in DNA: TGCGCCAGCAGCTTGCTCGATACCTCCGGGACAGGGGCCGCCTACGAGCAGTACTTC.

J is TRBJ1-5 and V is TRBV30; D gene unclear. The germline gives CDR1 GTSNPN, CDR2 SVGIG (reference sequence). The CDR3 length is 13 residues. V dropped 3 bases and J dropped 7 bases, with 13 bases sitting between them. In DNA form, the CDR3 reads TGTGCCTGGAGGGTACCGAAAGACCAGCCCCAGCATTTT. Translated, it gives CAWRVPKDQPQHF.

The CDR3 DNA reads TGCGCCAGCAGCTTGGACGGGAGCTTGAAAAAGGCCTACGAGCAGTACTTC. Encoded protein: CASSLDGSLKKAYEQYF. This chain links TRBV5-1 with TRBJ2-7; D perhaps matches TRBD2 (6 bases). The V gene's germline CDR1 is SGHRS and CDR2 YFSETQ. CDR3 length equals 17 residues. The V end lost 0 bases, the J end lost 2 bases, and 18 bases lay between the germline ends.

This chain joins TRBV11-2 and TRBJ2-5; D is possibly TRBD2 (5 bases). The CDR3 length is 17 residues. Germline CDR1 is SGHAT and CDR2 is FQNNGV. V was trimmed by 2 bases and J by 0 bases, leaving 16 bases between them. The CDR3 sequence is CASSLSGRGWNQETQYF. CDR3 sequence (DNA): TGTGCCAGCAGCTTATCGGGGAGAGGTTGGAACCAAGAGACCCAGTACTTC.

The genes are TRBV30 and TRBJ2-1; a possible D gene is TRBD2 (6 bases). V shed 1 base and J shed 7 bases, with 14 bases lying between them. CDR1 is GTSNPN and CDR2 is SVGIG in the germline V gene (reference sequence). The CDR3 has 14 amino acids. This CDR3 is CAWSATSLSNEQFF. CDR3 in DNA: TGTGCCTGGAGTGCGACTAGTCTGAGTAATGAGCAGTTCTTC.